What follows describes a single T cell receptor (beta chain). Its antigen remains unknown. This table comes from immunoSEQ multiplex PCR, and its TCRdb copy is limited to in-frame clones, with some not included. Here the sample spans around 140,000 clones, 91% being singletons. This specimen comes from a study of T cell responses to AZD1222 COVID-19 vaccine. Notes on the study in general: Reports indicate that nearly half of spike-specific TCRs are directed at unmutated variant regions. Of the AZD1222 recipients, only five to seven were seropositive at baseline. Across the whole spike, CD4 TCRs peaked at regions 160-218 and 743-854.

The source is an adult who received the MenACWY meningococcal vaccine as a control. The sequences come from peripheral blood, collected 28 days after the second dose of the MenACWY control vaccine.

The CDR3: CASSLTGLTQGHEQFF. The CDR3 DNA is TGTGCCAGCAGCTTAACGGGACTAACCCAAGGGCATGAGCAGTTCTTC. V and J are TRBV7-3 and TRBJ2-1, with 7 bases lining up with TRBD2. The CDR3 is 16 residues long. The V gene end was trimmed by 0 bases and the J gene end by 8 bases; junction bases not matched to a gene: 10. In germline, CDR1 is SGHTA, CDR2 FQGTGA.